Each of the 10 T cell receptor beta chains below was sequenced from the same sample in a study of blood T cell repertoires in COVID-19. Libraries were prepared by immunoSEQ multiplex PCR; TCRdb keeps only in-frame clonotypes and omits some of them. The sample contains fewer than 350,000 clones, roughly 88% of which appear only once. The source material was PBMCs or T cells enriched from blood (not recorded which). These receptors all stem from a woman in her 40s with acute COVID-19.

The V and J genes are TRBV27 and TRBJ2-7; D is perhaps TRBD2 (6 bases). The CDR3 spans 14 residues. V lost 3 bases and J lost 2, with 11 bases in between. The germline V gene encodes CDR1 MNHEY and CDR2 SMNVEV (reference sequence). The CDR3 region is CASSLEGFPYEQYF. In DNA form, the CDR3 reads TGTGCCAGCAGTTTGGAGGGGTTCCCCTACGAGCAGTACTTC.

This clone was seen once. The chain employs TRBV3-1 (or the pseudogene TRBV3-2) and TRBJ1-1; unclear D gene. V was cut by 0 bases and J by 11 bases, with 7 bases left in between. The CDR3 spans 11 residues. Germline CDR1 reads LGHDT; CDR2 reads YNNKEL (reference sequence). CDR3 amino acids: CASSQEGRAFF. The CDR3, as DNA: TGTGCCAGCAGCCAAGAGGGGAGGGCTTTCTTT.

The CDR3 reads CASRLGRSWNYGYTF. In nucleotides, the CDR3 is TGTGCCAGCAGACTAGGACGGAGTTGGAACTATGGCTACACCTTC. The chain has TRBV7-3 and TRBJ1-2; D uncertain. The CDR3 spans 15 residues. The germline V gene encodes CDR1 SGHTA and CDR2 FQGTGA. V gave up 6 bases and J gave up 2 bases, with 16 bases separating them.

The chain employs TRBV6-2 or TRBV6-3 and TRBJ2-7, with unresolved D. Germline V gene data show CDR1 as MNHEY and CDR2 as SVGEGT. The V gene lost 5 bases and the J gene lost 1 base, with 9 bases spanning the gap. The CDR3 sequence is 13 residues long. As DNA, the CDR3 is TGTGCCAGCAGTCAGACACGTTCCTACGAGCAGTACTTC. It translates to CASSQTRSYEQYF.

The CDR3 DNA follows: TGTGCCAGCAGCCCACAGGGGGCGAGCAATCAGCCCCAGCATTTT. It encodes CASSPQGASNQPQHF. The chain combines TRBV9 with TRBJ1-5; 9 nucleotides match TRBD1. CDR1 is SGDLS, CDR2 YYNGEE, per germline. The V segment lost 4 bases and the J segment 1 base; nucleotides outside the gene matches: 3. The CDR3 runs to 15 residues.

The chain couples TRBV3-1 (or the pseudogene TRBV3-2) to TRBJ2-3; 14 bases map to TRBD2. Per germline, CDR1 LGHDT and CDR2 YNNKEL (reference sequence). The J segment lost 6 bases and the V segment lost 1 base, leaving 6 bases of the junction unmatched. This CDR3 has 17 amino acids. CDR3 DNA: TGTGCCAGCAGCCAAGGCCTAAGACTAGCGGGAGGGGATACGCAGTATTTT. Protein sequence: CASSQGLRLAGGDTQYF.

CDR3 loop: CASSLDRGREKLFF. In DNA form, the CDR3 reads TGCGCCAGCAGCCTTGACAGGGGGCGCGAAAAACTGTTTTTT. This rearrangement joins TRBV4-1 to TRBJ1-4; the match to TRBD1 covers 10 bases. Germline loops: CDR1 MGHRA, CDR2 YSYEKL. V lost 4 bases to trimming and J lost 8 bases; unmatched junction nucleotides: 4. The CDR3 has 14 amino acids.

The CDR3 DNA is TGTGCCAGCAGCGTAGTTACTGGCTCCTACAATGAGCAGTTCTTC. Translation gives CASSVVTGSYNEQFF. This chain joins TRBV9 and TRBJ2-1; D remains unclear. The CDR3 totals 15 residues. Germline CDR1 and CDR2: SGDLS and YYNGEE. V was pared by 0 bases and J by 0 bases, with 7 bases between.

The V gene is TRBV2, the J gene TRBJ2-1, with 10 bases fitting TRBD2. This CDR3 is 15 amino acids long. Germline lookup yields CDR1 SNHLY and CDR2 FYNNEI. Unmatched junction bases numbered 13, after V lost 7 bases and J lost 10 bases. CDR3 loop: CASTPAGGPFGEQFF. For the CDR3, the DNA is TGTGCCAGCACCCCAGCGGGGGGGCCCTTTGGGGAGCAGTTCTTC.

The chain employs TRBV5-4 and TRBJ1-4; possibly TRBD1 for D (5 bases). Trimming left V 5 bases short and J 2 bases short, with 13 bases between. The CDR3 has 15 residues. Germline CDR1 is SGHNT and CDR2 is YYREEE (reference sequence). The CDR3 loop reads CASSMGGRTNEKLFF. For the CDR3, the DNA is TGTGCCAGCAGTATGGGGGGACGGACTAATGAAAAACTGTTTTTT.